This T cell receptor (beta chain) was sequenced during a study of OX40 agonist ivuxolimab in advanced cancers. Study background: Each patient was given ivuxolimab into a vein every 2 weeks, at 0.01 to 10 mg/kg.

The V gene's germline CDR1 is SGHVS and CDR2 FQNEAQ. The CDR3 extends over 15 amino acids. Germline trimming cut 8 bases from V and 1 base from J; bases unmatched to any gene: 8. Some clones are missing from TCRdb's copy, which holds only in-frame ones; the method was immunoSEQ multiplex PCR. This table holds 65,000 to 70,000 clones, approximately 90% found once. Study-wide points: Specificity for antigen went undetermined in the expanded peripheral T cells.

Concerning this clone itself: Its antigen is still unknown.

Patients with autoimmune history or systemic immunosuppression were excluded. Sampling times: baseline, cycle 4 day 1, cycle 7 day 1. The specimen was CD4+ or CD8+ T cells sorted from blood, collected in a trial of the OX40 agonist ivuxolimab. The chain joins TRBV7-8 to TRBJ2-7; 10 bases align to TRBD1. The receptor was derived from an adult with an advanced solid tumor such as melanoma, head and neck, liver or kidney cancer. The CDR3 protein is CASRGDRGASYEQYF. In nucleotides, the CDR3 is TGTGCCAGCCGGGGGGACAGGGGAGCTTCCTACGAGCAGTACTTC.